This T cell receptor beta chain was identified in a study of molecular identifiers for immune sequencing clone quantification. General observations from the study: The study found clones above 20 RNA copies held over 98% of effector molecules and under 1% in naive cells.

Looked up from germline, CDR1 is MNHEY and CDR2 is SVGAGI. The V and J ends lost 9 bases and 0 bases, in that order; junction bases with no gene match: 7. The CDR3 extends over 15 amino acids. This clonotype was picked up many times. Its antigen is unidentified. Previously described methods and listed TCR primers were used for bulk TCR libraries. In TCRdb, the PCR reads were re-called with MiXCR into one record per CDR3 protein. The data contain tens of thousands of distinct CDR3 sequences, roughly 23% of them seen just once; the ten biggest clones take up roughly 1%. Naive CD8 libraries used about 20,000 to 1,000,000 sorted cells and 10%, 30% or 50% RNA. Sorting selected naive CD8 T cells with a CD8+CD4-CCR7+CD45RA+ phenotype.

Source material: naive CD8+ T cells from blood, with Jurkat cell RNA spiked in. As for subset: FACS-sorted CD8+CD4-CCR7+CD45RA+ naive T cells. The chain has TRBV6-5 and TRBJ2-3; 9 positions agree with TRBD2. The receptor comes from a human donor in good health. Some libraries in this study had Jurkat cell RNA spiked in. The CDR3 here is CASARTSASTDTQYF. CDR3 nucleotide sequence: TGTGCCAGTGCCAGGACTAGCGCTAGCACAGATACGCAGTATTTT.